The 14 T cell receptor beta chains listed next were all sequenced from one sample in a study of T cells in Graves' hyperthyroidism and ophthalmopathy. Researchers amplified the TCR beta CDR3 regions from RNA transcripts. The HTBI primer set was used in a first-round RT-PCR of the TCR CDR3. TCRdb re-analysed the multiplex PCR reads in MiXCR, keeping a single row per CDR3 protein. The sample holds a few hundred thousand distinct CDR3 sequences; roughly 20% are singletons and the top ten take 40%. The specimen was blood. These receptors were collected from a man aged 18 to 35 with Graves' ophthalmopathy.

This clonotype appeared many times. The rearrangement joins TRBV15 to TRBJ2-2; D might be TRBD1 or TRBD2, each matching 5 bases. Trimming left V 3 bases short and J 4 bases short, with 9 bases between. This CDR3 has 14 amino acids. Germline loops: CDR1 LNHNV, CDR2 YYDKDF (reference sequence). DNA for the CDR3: TGTGCCACCAGCAGTGGGACGAGCACCGGGGAGCTGTTTTTT. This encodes CATSSGTSTGELFF.

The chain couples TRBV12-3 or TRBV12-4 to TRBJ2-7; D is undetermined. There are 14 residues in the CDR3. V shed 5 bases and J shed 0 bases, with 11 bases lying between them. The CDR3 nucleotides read TGTGCCAGCAGTCCTTCCACAAACTCCTACGAGCAGTACTTC. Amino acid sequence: CASSPSTNSYEQYF.

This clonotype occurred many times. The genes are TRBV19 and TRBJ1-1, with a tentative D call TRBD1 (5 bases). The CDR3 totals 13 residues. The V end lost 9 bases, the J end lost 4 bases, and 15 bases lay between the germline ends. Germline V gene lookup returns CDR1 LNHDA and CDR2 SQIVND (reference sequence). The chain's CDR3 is CASSLGVGTEAFF. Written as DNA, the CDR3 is TGTGCCAGCAGTTTAGGGGTTGGCACTGAAGCTTTCTTT. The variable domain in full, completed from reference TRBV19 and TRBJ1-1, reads DGGITQSPKYLFRKEGQNVTLSCEQNLNHDAMYWYRQDPGQGLRLIYYSQIVNDFQKGDIAEGYSVSREKKESFPLTVTSAQKNPTAFYLCASSLGVGTEAFFGQGTRLTVV.

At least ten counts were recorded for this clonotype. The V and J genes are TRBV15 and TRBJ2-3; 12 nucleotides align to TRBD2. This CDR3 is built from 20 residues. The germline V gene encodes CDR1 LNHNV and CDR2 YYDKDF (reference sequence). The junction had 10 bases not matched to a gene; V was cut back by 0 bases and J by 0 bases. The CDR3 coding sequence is TGTGCCACCAGCAGAGAAGGCCGGCTAGCGGGGGGGACCAGCACAGATACGCAGTATTTT. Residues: CATSREGRLAGGTSTDTQYF.

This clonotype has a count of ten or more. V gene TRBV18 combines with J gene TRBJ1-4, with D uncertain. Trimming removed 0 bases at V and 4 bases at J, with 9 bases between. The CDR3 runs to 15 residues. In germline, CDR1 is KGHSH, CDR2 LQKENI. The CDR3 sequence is CASSPPSALNEKLFF. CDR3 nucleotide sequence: TGTGCCAGCTCACCACCCTCAGCTCTTAATGAAAAACTGTTTTTT.

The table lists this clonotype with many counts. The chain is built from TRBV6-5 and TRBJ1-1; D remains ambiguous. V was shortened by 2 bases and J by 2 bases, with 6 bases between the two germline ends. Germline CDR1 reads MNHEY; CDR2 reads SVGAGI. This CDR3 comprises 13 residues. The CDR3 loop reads CASSYGDNTEAFF. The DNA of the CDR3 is TGTGCCAGCAGTTACGGAGATAACACTGAAGCTTTCTTT.

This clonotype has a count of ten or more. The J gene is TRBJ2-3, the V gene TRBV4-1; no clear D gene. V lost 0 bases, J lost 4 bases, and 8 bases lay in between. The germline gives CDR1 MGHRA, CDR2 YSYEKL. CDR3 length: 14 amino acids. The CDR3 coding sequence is TGCGCCAGCAGCCAAGAGGGTTGGGCAGATACGCAGTATTTT. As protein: CASSQEGWADTQYF.

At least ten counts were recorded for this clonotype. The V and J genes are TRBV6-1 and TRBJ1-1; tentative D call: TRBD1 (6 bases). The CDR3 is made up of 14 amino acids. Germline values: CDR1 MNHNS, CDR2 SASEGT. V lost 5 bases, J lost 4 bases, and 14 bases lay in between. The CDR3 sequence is CASSYGGASTEAFF. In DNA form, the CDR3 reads TGTGCCAGCAGTTACGGGGGCGCGAGCACTGAAGCTTTCTTT.

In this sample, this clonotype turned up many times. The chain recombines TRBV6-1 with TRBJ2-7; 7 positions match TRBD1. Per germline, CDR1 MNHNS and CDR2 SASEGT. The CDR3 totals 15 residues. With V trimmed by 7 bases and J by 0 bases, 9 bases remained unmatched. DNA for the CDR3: TGTGCCAGCACCAAAGGGGGCACGAGCTCCTACGAGCAGTACTTC. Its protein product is CASTKGGTSSYEQYF.

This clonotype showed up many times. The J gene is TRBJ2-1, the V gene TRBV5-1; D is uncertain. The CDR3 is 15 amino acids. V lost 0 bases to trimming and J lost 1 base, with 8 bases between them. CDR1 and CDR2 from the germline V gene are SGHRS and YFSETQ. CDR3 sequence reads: CASSLGKVSYNEQFF. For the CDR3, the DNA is TGCGCCAGCAGCTTGGGGAAGGTGTCCTACAATGAGCAGTTCTTC.

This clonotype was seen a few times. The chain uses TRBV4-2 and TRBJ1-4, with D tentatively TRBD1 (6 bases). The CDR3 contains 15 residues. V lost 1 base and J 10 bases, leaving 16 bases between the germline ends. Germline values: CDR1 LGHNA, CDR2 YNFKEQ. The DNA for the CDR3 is TGTGCCAGCAGCCAAGTAAAGGGGGAGGTCGGAAAACTGTTTTTT. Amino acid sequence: CASSQVKGEVGKLFF.

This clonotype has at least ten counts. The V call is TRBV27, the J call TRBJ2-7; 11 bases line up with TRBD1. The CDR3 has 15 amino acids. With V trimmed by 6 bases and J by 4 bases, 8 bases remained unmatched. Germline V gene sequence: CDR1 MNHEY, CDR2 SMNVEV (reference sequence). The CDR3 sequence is CASSTPGQGGYEQYF. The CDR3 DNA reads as TGTGCCAGCAGCACACCGGGACAGGGGGGTTACGAGCAGTACTTC.

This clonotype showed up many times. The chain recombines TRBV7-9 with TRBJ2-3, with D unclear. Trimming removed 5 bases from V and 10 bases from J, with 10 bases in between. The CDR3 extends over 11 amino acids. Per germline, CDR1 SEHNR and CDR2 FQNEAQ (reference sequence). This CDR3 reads CASSLLESQYF. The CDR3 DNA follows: TGTGCCAGCAGCCTCCTCGAGTCGCAGTATTTT. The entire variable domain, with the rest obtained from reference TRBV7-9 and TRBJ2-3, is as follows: DTGVSQNPRHKITKRGQNVTFRCDPISEHNRLYWYRQTLGQGPEFLTYFQNEAQLEKSRLLSDRFSAERPKGSFSTLEIQRTEQGDSAMYLCASSLLESQYFGPGTRLTVL.

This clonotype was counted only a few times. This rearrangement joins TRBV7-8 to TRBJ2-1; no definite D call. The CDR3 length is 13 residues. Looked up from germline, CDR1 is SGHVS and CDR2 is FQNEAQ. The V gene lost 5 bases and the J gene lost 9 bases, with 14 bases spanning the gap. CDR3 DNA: TGTGCCAGCAGCACCTCCCCCCGCGTTGAGCAGTTCTTC. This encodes CASSTSPRVEQFF.